Presented here are 24 T cell receptor beta chains from one specimen sequenced in a study of blood T cell repertoires in COVID-19. Some clones are missing from TCRdb's copy, which holds only in-frame ones; the method was immunoSEQ multiplex PCR. Of tens of thousands of clones in the sample, roughly 87% were seen once. Material for sequencing was peripheral blood. The receptors shown here come from a woman at least 80 years old with active or convalescent COVID-19.

The chain's CDR3 is CASSLRPTSGGIEQYF. The CDR3 nucleotides read TGTGCCAGCAGCTTAAGGCCGACTAGCGGGGGGATCGAGCAGTACTTC. This chain uses TRBV7-2 with TRBJ2-7; 13 nucleotides agree with TRBD2. V shed 2 bases and J 6 bases; nucleotides not matched to a gene: 7. The CDR3 contains 16 residues. Looked up from germline, CDR1 is SGHTA and CDR2 is FQGNSA.

The chain combines TRBV6-2 or TRBV6-3 with TRBJ1-6; the D gene is possibly TRBD1 (6 bases). Trimming pared 0 bases from V and 0 bases from J, leaving 21 bases between. CDR1 is MNHEY and CDR2 is SVGEGT in the germline V gene. The CDR3 extends over 21 amino acids. The CDR3 region has the DNA TGTGCCAGCAGTTACTCCGGTTGGGGCGCAGGGGCCAGCTCCTATAATTCACCCCTCCACTTT. Residues: CASSYSGWGAGASSYNSPLHF.

This clone appeared a single time. This chain connects TRBV24-1 to TRBJ1-5; D is undetermined. Germline V gives CDR1 KGHDR, CDR2 SFDVKD. Trimming stripped 3 bases from V and 0 bases from J, with 5 bases between. The CDR3 is 14 residues long. CDR3 sequence: CATSDAGSNQPQHF. The CDR3 region has the DNA TGTGCCACCAGTGATGCGGGTAGCAATCAGCCCCAGCATTTT.

This clone appeared a single time. The chain has TRBV6-5 and TRBJ1-5, with 7 bases fitting TRBD1. This CDR3 comprises 14 residues. V was pared by 6 bases and J by 6 bases, with 8 bases of the junction left unmatched. Germline-derived CDR1 and CDR2 are MNHEY and SVGAGI. CDR3 in amino acids: CASRTDRVGQPQHF. The CDR3 DNA sequence: TGTGCCAGCAGAACCGACAGGGTCGGTCAGCCCCAGCATTTT.

The sample holds one count of this clone. J is TRBJ1-1 and V is TRBV5-1, with 7 bases matching TRBD1. In germline, CDR1 is SGHRS, CDR2 YFSETQ. The CDR3 spans 14 residues. The junction had 5 bases not matched to a gene; V was cut back by 5 bases and J by 1 base. The CDR3 DNA reads TGCGCCAGCAGAGCCGGGACAGAGAACACTGAAGCTTTCTTT. Amino acids: CASRAGTENTEAFF.

The chain employs TRBV7-8 and TRBJ2-1; 9 bases map to TRBD1. After removal of 5 bases from V and 10 bases from J, the junction contained 12 bases not matched to a gene. CDR1 SGHVS and CDR2 FQNEAQ come from the germline V gene. The CDR3 spans 15 residues. DNA of the CDR3: TGTGCCAGCAGCCGCCCGGGACAGGGACCTGGGGAGCAGTTCTTC. Translation: CASSRPGQGPGEQFF.

The CDR3: CAWSVQGQGGQYF. The CDR3 DNA reads TGTGCCTGGAGTGTACAGGGACAGGGAGGGCAGTACTTC. V is TRBV30 and J is TRBJ2-7; TRBD1 matches 9 bases. CDR3 length equals 13 residues. The germline V gene encodes CDR1 GTSNPN and CDR2 SVGIG (reference sequence). The trim removed 0 bases at V and 9 bases at J, leaving 6 bases unmatched.

The chain links TRBV24-1 to TRBJ1-5; tentatively, D is TRBD1 (6 bases). Trimming shortened V by 4 bases and J by 2 bases, and 14 bases separated the two germline ends. The CDR3 is made up of 16 amino acids. Germline V lookup: CDR1 KGHDR, CDR2 SFDVKD. The CDR3 DNA sequence: TGTGCCACCAGTGACTCTGGACAGTGGGGCAATCAGCCCCAGCATTTT. Translated, it gives CATSDSGQWGNQPQHF.

This chain connects TRBV28 to TRBJ2-7; tentative D call: TRBD1 (6 bases). The ends were cut back, 3 bases at V and 5 bases at J, with 11 bases in the middle. The germline gives CDR1 MDHEN, CDR2 SYDVKM. The CDR3 runs to 13 residues. CDR3: CASSFLTGNEQYF. The CDR3, as DNA: TGTGCCAGCAGTTTTTTAACAGGGAACGAGCAGTACTTC.

The rearrangement joins TRBV15 to TRBJ2-5; D might be TRBD1 (6 bases). The germline V gene encodes CDR1 LNHNV and CDR2 YYDKDF (reference sequence). Trimming pared 4 bases from V and 0 bases from J, leaving 9 bases between. CDR3 size: 14 residues. Here the CDR3 reads CATSTYRDQETQYF. CDR3 DNA sequence: TGTGCCACCAGCACCTACAGGGACCAAGAGACCCAGTACTTC.

The chain employs TRBV7-2 and TRBJ2-6; TRBD1 agrees at 10 bases. This CDR3 region has 18 residues. V dropped 4 bases and J dropped 1; count of bases not matched to a gene: 7. Germline CDR1 is SGHTA and CDR2 is FQGNSA. The CDR3: CASSSRQGQGSGANVLTF. CDR3 in DNA: TGTGCCAGCAGCTCCCGACAGGGACAGGGGTCTGGGGCCAACGTCCTGACTTTC.

The rearrangement joins TRBV20-1 to TRBJ2-3; TRBD2 matches 7 bases. The junction had 12 bases not matched to a gene; V was cut back by 3 bases and J by 6 bases. The CDR3 contains 15 residues. Germline assignment: CDR1 DFQATT and CDR2 SNEGSKA (reference sequence). CDR3 amino acids: CSASGRAGKGDTQYF. DNA for the CDR3: TGCAGTGCTAGTGGCCGAGCGGGGAAGGGGGATACGCAGTATTTT.

In regard to this clone: Mismatch with germline at one junction end may stem from a read error. The chain uses TRBV7-7 and TRBJ2-5, with D unresolved. Germline V gives CDR1 SSHAT, CDR2 FNYEAQ (reference sequence). This CDR3 has 16 amino acids. CDR3 coding DNA: TGTGCTAGCAGCTTACAGCCAGGCACCCACCAAGAGACCCAGTACTTC. It encodes CASSLQPGTHQETQYF.

The chain combines TRBV4-1 with TRBJ1-5; a weak D match, TRBD1 (5 bases). Trimming left V 6 bases short and J 0 bases short, with 12 bases between. The germline gives CDR1 MGHRA, CDR2 YSYEKL. This CDR3 region has 15 residues. The CDR3 spells CASRITGDSNQPQHF. The CDR3 DNA reads as TGCGCCAGCAGAATAACAGGAGATAGCAATCAGCCCCAGCATTTT.

The V gene is TRBV19, the J gene TRBJ2-2; 11 nucleotides align to TRBD2. The V and J ends lost 7 bases and 5 bases, in that order; junction bases with no gene match: 12. This CDR3 comprises 17 residues. Germline CDR1 is LNHDA and CDR2 is SQIVND (reference sequence). The CDR3 nucleotides read TGTGCCAGTATGTCTAGCGGGGGGCCCCGAGGGACCGGGGAGCTGTTTTTT. This encodes CASMSSGGPRGTGELFF.

The V call is TRBV6-5, the J call TRBJ1-1; 9 nucleotides line up with TRBD1. The V segment lost 11 bases and the J segment 3 bases; nucleotides outside the gene matches: 10. The CDR3 covers 14 residues. The germline gives CDR1 MNHEY, CDR2 SVGAGI. CDR3 protein: CAGVRDRADTEAFF. The CDR3 nucleotides are TGTGCCGGAGTGAGGGACAGGGCGGACACTGAAGCTTTCTTT.

V and J are TRBV7-3 and TRBJ2-5; the match to TRBD2 covers 9 bases. The V segment lost 4 bases and the J segment 2 bases; nucleotides outside the gene matches: 14. CDR1 is SGHTA and CDR2 is FQGTGA in the germline V gene. This CDR3 contains 18 residues. The CDR3 here is CASSSGLWASGIQETQYF. The CDR3 bases are TGTGCCAGCAGCTCAGGCTTGTGGGCTAGCGGGATACAAGAGACCCAGTACTTC.

CDR3 sequence: CASSQDQAGGDQETQYF. The CDR3 nucleotides are TGTGCCAGCAGCCAAGATCAGGCGGGGGGGGACCAAGAGACCCAGTACTTC. The chain carries TRBV3-1 (or the pseudogene TRBV3-2) and TRBJ2-5; 9 nucleotides agree with TRBD2. The CDR3 runs 17 residues. V gave up 0 bases and J gave up 0 bases; unmatched junction bases: 5. Germline values: CDR1 LGHDT, CDR2 YNNKEL (reference sequence).

The chain combines TRBV11-2 with TRBJ2-7; weak D call: TRBD1 (6 bases). The germline V and J ends were trimmed by 5 bases and 7 bases, with 15 bases remaining between them. Germline-derived CDR1 and CDR2 are SGHAT and FQNNGV. The CDR3 is 13 residues long. Here the CDR3 DNA reads TGTGCCAGCAGCCGAGCCGGGACACAAGAGCAGTACTTC. It yields the protein CASSRAGTQEQYF.

This clone has just one count. The chain joins TRBV12-3 or TRBV12-4 to TRBJ1-1, with 7 bases that match TRBD1. With V trimmed by 5 bases and J by 7 bases, 1 base remained unmatched. The CDR3 has 11 residues. The CDR3 spells CASSRTGEAFF. The CDR3 DNA is TGTGCCAGCAGTAGGACAGGTGAAGCTTTCTTT.

This clone was observed a single time. The V gene is TRBV2, the J gene TRBJ2-7, with TRBD2 identical over 7 bases. The germline V gene encodes CDR1 SNHLY and CDR2 FYNNEI. V trimming: 6 bases; J trimming: 7 bases; junction bases outside the gene matches: 6. The CDR3 contains 12 residues. CDR3 nucleotides: TGTGCCAGCAGGGCGGGGGTCTGGGAGCAGTACTTC. Its protein product is CASRAGVWEQYF.

This chain's CDR3 is CASSEGTNNEQFF. In DNA, the CDR3 is TGTGCCAGCTCCGAAGGGACAAACAATGAGCAGTTCTTC. This chain uses TRBV18 with TRBJ2-1, with D maybe TRBD1 (6 bases). Trimming removed 6 bases at V and 5 bases at J, with 11 bases between. The CDR3 spans 13 residues. In germline, CDR1 is KGHSH, CDR2 LQKENI.

This chain connects TRBV27 to TRBJ2-7; weak D call: TRBD1 (5 bases). Trimming pared 4 bases from V and 1 base from J, leaving 11 bases between. CDR1 MNHEY and CDR2 SMNVEV come from the germline V gene (reference sequence). The CDR3 spans 14 residues. DNA of the CDR3: TGTGCCAGCAGTTATGCAGCAGGGTCCTACGAGCAGTACTTC. Translated: CASSYAAGSYEQYF.

The chain carries TRBV18 and TRBJ2-7; 7 bases are shared with TRBD1. CDR3 size: 16 residues. Germline lookup yields CDR1 KGHSH and CDR2 LQKENI. J lost 5 bases, V lost 4 bases, and 14 bases had no gene match. CDR3 protein: CASSLIPDRVRNEQYF. The DNA of the CDR3 is TGTGCCAGCTCACTAATTCCAGACAGGGTTCGGAACGAGCAGTACTTC.